This TCR beta chain comes out of a study of neurological immune-mediated disorders. TCRdb reprocessed the 5' RACE reads with MiXCR, giving one entry per CDR3 protein. The sample has more than 35,000 distinct CDR3 sequences; around 6% are singletons. There are many counts of this clonotype. Healthy control participants comprised blood bank volunteers in Maryland, USA. The ends lost 4 bases at V and 5 bases at J; junction bases unmatched: 6. This CDR3 has 15 residues. Germline V gene data show CDR1 as SGHRS and CDR2 as YFSETQ. The chain joins TRBV5-1 to TRBJ2-5; 12 bases are a match to TRBD1. The sample consisted of CD4+ T cells from blood. The receptor was isolated from a middle-aged woman in good health. The CDR3: CASSGGTGGKETQYF. The CDR3 coding sequence is TGCGCCAGCAGCGGGGGGACAGGGGGCAAGGAGACCCAGTACTTC.